Below, 14 T cell receptor beta chains from the same sample are listed, as sequenced in a study of control samples from healthy donors and cancer patients. The data were produced by immunoSEQ multiplex PCR, yet TCRdb's version contains in-frame clones alone and is incomplete. The repertoire includes 150,000 to 200,000 clones, 96% of them detected once, and 1% sits in the top ten. Sequencing was done on a sample of blood. These receptors all come from a woman between 25 and 40 years old in good health.

The V call is TRBV6-5, the J call TRBJ1-1; D gene uncertain. The CDR3 totals 14 residues. Trimming cost V 8 bases and J 1 base, with 14 bases left between them. The germline CDR1 and CDR2 sequences are MNHEY and SVGAGI. The CDR3 nucleotides read TGTGCCAGCCACCGGCACCTCGGGAACACTGAAGCTTTCTTT. This translates into CASHRHLGNTEAFF.

The chain has TRBV5-1 and TRBJ2-1, with D tentatively TRBD1 or TRBD2 (5 bases each). CDR1 is SGHRS, CDR2 YFSETQ, per germline. The CDR3 has 12 amino acids. Trimming removed 3 bases from V and 8 bases from J, with 9 bases in between. As DNA, the CDR3 is TGCGCCAGCAGCTGGGGGAAGGATGAGCAGTTCTTC. Translating it yields CASSWGKDEQFF.

The chain's CDR3 is CASSIGPYNEQFF. The CDR3 nucleotides read TGTGCCAGTAGTATCGGACCCTACAATGAGCAGTTCTTC. This chain uses TRBV19 with TRBJ2-1, with unresolved D. CDR1 is LNHDA and CDR2 is SQIVND in the germline V gene (reference sequence). The CDR3 is 13 amino acids. V was shortened by 3 bases and J by 2 bases, with 5 bases between the two germline ends.

The gene calls are TRBV6-5 and TRBJ1-1; D ambiguous. Germline CDR1 MNHEY, CDR2 SVGAGI. The CDR3 is made up of 13 amino acids. V shed 6 bases and J shed 2 bases, with 10 bases lying between them. The CDR3 DNA reads TGTGCCAGCAGCCGCTTTGGCAACACTGAAGCTTTCTTT. Its protein product is CASSRFGNTEAFF.

This chain joins TRBV9 and TRBJ2-1; 9 bases line up with TRBD1. V dropped 2 bases and J dropped 6; count of bases not matched to a gene: 6. This CDR3 spans 15 amino acids. CDR1 and CDR2 (germline): SGDLS, YYNGEE. CDR3: CASSVGQGLGNEQFF. As DNA, the CDR3 is TGTGCCAGCAGCGTGGGACAGGGATTAGGCAATGAGCAGTTCTTC.

This chain uses TRBV12-3 or TRBV12-4 with TRBJ1-3; D is uncertain. This CDR3 spans 13 amino acids. Trimming pared 5 bases from V and 0 bases from J, leaving 5 bases between. The CDR3 loop is CASSVSSGNTIYF. As DNA, the CDR3 is TGTGCCAGCAGTGTATCCTCTGGAAACACCATATATTTT.

The chain couples TRBV5-4 to TRBJ2-5, with unresolved D. V lost 0 bases and J 1 base, leaving 7 bases between the germline ends. Looked up from germline, CDR1 is SGHNT and CDR2 is YYREEE (reference sequence). There are 14 residues in the CDR3. CDR3 sequence reads: CASSLDPPQETQYF. In DNA, the CDR3 is TGTGCCAGCAGCTTGGACCCACCCCAAGAGACCCAGTACTTC.

The genes are TRBV6-4 and TRBJ1-6; 12 bases align to TRBD1. The V gene end was trimmed by 7 bases and the J gene end by 10 bases; junction bases not matched to a gene: 8. CDR3 length: 15 residues. Germline CDR1 MRHNA, CDR2 SNTAGT. This chain's CDR3 is CASTESGTGGSPLHF. The CDR3 DNA is TGTGCCAGCACTGAATCCGGGACAGGGGGCTCACCCCTCCACTTT.

V usage is TRBV12-3 or TRBV12-4 and J usage is TRBJ2-7, with a possible D match to TRBD2 (6 bases). This CDR3 spans 13 amino acids. V was trimmed by 1 base and J by 5 bases, leaving 9 bases between them. The CDR3 DNA is TGTGCCAGCAGTTTAGTGGCTAGCGACGAGCAGTACTTC. Translating it yields CASSLVASDEQYF.

CDR3 sequence reads: CASSLAGTGTSPLHF. In nucleotides, the CDR3 is TGTGCCAGCAGCTTGGCCGGGACAGGGACTTCACCCCTCCACTTT. The rearrangement links TRBV5-6 to TRBJ1-6, with 9 bases lining up with TRBD1. Germline values: CDR1 SGHDT, CDR2 YYEEEE. The CDR3 sequence is 15 residues long. V shed 0 bases, J shed 9 bases, and the junction held 4 bases outside the gene matches.

This clone was found once. The V call is TRBV27, the J call TRBJ2-7; 10 nucleotides match TRBD1. Germline V gives CDR1 MNHEY, CDR2 SMNVEV (reference sequence). The V gene end was trimmed by 5 bases and the J gene end by 4 bases; junction bases not matched to a gene: 2. The CDR3 contains 13 residues. The CDR3 DNA is TGTGCCAGCAGTCGGACAGGGGGATACGAGCAGTACTTC. Residues: CASSRTGGYEQYF.

The rearrangement joins TRBV19 to TRBJ2-1; no clear D gene. This CDR3 contains 13 residues. Germline lookup yields CDR1 LNHDA and CDR2 SQIVND (reference sequence). Trimming stripped 6 bases from V and 6 bases from J, with 12 bases between. The chain's CDR3 is CASSPGLGNEQFF. CDR3 DNA sequence: TGTGCCAGTAGCCCCGGCCTCGGCAATGAGCAGTTCTTC.

The rearrangement links TRBV4-2 to TRBJ1-6; possibly TRBD1 for D (5 bases). CDR1 is LGHNA, CDR2 YNFKEQ, per germline. The CDR3 is 14 residues long. V was clipped by 1 base and J by 12 bases, with 13 bases between them. CDR3 sequence reads: CASSQGTREGPLHF. The DNA of the CDR3 is TGTGCCAGCAGCCAAGGGACCAGGGAGGGACCCCTCCACTTT.

V is TRBV7-3 and J is TRBJ2-7; TRBD2 is a possible D gene (6 bases). This CDR3 region has 16 residues. Germline CDR1 reads SGHTA; CDR2 reads FQGTGA. V lost 4 bases, J lost 0 bases, and 16 bases lay in between. The CDR3 nucleotides are TGTGCCAGCAGCTCCCCGGCTAGCGAGAGCTCCTACGAGCAGTACTTC. As protein: CASSSPASESSYEQYF.